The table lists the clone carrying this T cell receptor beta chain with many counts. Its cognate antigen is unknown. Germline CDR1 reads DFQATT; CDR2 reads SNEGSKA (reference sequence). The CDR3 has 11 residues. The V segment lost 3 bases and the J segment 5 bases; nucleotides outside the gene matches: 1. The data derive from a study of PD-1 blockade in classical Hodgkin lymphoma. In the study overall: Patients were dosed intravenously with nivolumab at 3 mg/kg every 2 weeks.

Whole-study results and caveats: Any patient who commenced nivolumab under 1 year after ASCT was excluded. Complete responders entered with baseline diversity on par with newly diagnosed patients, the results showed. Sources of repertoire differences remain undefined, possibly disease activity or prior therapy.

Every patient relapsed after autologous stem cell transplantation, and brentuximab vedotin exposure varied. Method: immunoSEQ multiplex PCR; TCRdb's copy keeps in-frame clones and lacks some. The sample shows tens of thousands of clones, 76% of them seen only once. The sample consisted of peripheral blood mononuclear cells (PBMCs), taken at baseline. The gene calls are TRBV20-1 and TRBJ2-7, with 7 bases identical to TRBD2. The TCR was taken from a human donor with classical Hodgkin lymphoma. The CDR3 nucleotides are TGCAGTGCTAGCGGGAGGCACGAGCAGTACTTC. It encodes CSASGRHEQYF.